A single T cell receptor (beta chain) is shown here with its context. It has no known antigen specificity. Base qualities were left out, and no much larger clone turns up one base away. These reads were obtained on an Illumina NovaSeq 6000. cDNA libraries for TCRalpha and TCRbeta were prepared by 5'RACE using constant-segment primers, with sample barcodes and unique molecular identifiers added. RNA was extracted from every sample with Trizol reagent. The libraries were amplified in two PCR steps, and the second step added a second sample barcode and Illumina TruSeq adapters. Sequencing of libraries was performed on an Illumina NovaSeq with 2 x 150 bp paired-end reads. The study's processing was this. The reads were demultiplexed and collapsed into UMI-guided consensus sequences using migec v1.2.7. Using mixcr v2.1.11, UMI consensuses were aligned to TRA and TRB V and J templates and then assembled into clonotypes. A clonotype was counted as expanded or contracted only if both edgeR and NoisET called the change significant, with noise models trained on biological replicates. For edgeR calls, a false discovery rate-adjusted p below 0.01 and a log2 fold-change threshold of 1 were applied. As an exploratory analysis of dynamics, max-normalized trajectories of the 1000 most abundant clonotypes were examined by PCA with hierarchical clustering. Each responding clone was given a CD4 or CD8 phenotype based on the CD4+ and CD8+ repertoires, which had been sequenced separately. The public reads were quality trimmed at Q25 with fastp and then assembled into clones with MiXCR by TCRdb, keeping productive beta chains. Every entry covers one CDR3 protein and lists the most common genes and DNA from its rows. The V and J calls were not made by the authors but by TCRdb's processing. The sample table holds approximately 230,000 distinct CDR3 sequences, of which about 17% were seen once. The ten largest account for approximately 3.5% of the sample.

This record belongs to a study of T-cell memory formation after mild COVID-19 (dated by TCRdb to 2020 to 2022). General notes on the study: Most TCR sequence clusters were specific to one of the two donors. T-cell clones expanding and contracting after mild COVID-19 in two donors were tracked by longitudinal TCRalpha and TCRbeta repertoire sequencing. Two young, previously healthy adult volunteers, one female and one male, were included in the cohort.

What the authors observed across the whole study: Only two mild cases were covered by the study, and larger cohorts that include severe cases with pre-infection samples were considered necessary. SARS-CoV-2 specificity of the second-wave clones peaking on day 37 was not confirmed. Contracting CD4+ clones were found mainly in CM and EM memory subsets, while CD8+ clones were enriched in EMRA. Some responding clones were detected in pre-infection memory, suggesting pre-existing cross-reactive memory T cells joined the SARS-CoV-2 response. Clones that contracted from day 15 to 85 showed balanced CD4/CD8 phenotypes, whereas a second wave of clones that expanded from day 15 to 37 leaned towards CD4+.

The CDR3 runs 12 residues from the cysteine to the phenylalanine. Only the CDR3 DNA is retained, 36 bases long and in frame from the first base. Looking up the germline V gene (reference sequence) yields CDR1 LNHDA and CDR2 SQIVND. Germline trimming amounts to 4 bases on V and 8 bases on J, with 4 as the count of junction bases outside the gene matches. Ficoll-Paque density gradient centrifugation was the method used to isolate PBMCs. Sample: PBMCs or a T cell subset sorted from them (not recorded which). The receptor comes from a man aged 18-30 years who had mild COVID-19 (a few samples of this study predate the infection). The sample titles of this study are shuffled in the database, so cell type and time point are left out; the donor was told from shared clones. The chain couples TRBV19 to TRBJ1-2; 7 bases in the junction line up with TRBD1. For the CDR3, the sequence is CASSTLGQGYTF. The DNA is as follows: TGTGCCAGTAGTACTCTGGGACAGGGCTACACCTTC.